This T cell receptor beta chain was observed in a study of cytomegalovirus exposure and HLA in healthy donors. Study-wide results and limits: At a 0.05 false discovery rate, a later analysis found approximately 17,000 TCR beta sequences to be associated with HLA alleles.

PCR was performed using 60 Vbeta and 13 Jbeta primers. Sequenced by immunoSEQ multiplex PCR; TCRdb stores in-frame clones only, minus some. The repertoire holds more than 60,000 clones, with about 81% as singletons. This CDR3 is 16 amino acids long. The germline V gene has CDR1 MNHEY and CDR2 SVGAGI. The V end lost 0 bases, the J end lost 8 bases, and 16 bases lay between the germline ends. Concerning this clone: Its matching antigen is unknown.

The J gene is TRBJ1-4, the V gene TRBV6-5; no definite D call. Sequencing input: PBMCs. The source is a woman aged 40 to 55 in good health and CMV-seropositive. The CDR3 DNA follows: TGTGCCAGCAGTTACTCGATCGAAGGAACGGAGGAAAAACTGTTTTTT. This codes for CASSYSIEGTEEKLFF.